The T cell receptor beta chain under discussion was sequenced for a study of T-cell memory formation after mild COVID-19. Study information: TCR clusters showed largely donor specificity. Points from the study as a whole: In pre-infection memory, a portion of responding clones appeared, which suggested that cross-reactive memory joined. CD8+ contracting clones occupied EMRA, while CD4+ ones occupied mainly CM and EM. Clones that shrank (day 15 to 85) were balanced CD4/CD8, whereas later expanders leaned CD4+.

From the 5' RACE reads, TCRdb called clonotypes with MiXCR, one entry per CDR3 protein. The sample records around 340,000 distinct CDR3 sequences, approximately 13% being singletons. Trimming stripped 2 bases from V and 1 base from J, with 6 bases between. Germline-derived CDR1 and CDR2 are SGHTA and FQGTGA. This CDR3 has 13 amino acids. This clonotype was counted at least ten times. Its specificity is not known. The sequence came from a man younger than 35 who had mild COVID-19 (a few samples of this study predate the infection). Cell type and time point are not known. The chain employs TRBV7-3 and TRBJ2-7; the D is unclear. Sequencing was done on a sample of PBMCs or a T cell subset sorted from them (not recorded which). This CDR3 is CASSLGVSYEQYF. DNA of the CDR3: TGTGCCAGCAGCTTAGGGGTTTCCTACGAGCAGTACTTC. Full variable domain (outside the CDR3, taken from reference TRBV7-3 and TRBJ2-7): GAGVSQTPSNKVTEKGKYVELRCDPISGHTALYWYRQSLGQGPEFLIYFQGTGAADDSGLPNDRFFAVRPEGSVSTLKIQRTERGDSAVYLCASSLGVSYEQYFGPGTRLTVT.